This T cell receptor (beta chain) is from a study of glioma-infiltrating T cells. The CDR3 consists of 15 residues. The V gene end was trimmed by 6 bases and the J gene end by 7 bases; junction bases not matched to a gene: 15. Germline CDR1 reads LNHDA; CDR2 reads SQIVND (reference sequence). The iRepertoire nested amplicon-rescue multiplex PCR amplified TCR alpha and beta CDR3s from RNA. Tissue mRNA or PBMC total RNA, about 95-450 ng, went into one-step reverse transcription and amplification. TCRdb analysed the multiplex PCR reads with MiXCR anew, one entry per CDR3 protein. The sample lists some 85,000 distinct CDR3 sequences; around 23% were seen once. Findings of the study overall: Above-expected tissue-blood divergence occurred in all gliomas, most in low-grade ones.

This clonotype was seen more than once but under ten times. Its antigen remains unidentified. This receptor was identified in a human donor with low-grade glioma or glioblastoma, undergoing nonglioma brain surgery, or in good health (not recorded which). The sample comprised glioma tissue, nonneoplastic brain tissue, or PBMCs (not recorded which). The chain couples TRBV19 to TRBJ2-7, with TRBD1 identical over 7 bases. The chain's CDR3 is CASSKFGMTGYEQYF. The CDR3 nucleotides read TGTGCCAGTAGCAAATTTGGGATGACAGGGTATGAGCAGTACTTC.